These 31 T cell receptor beta chains originate from one sample sequenced in a study of cytomegalovirus exposure and HLA in healthy donors. The assay was immunoSEQ multiplex PCR, and TCRdb's table has in-frame clones only and misses some. The sample lists 200,000 to 300,000 clones; roughly 91% were seen once. Sequencing was performed on PBMCs. Receptors were obtained from a woman aged 30 to 39 in good health and CMV-seronegative.

This clone was found once. This chain joins TRBV4-1 and TRBJ2-3, with D maybe TRBD1 (5 bases). V was clipped by 1 base and J by 1 base, with 9 bases between them. Per germline, CDR1 MGHRA and CDR2 YSYEKL. CDR3 length: 15 residues. CDR3: CASSQVATGTDTQYF. The CDR3 nucleotides are TGCGCCAGCAGCCAAGTCGCGACAGGCACAGATACGCAGTATTTT.

The chain joins TRBV29-1 to TRBJ2-7; TRBD1 agrees at 9 bases. The V and J ends lost 6 bases and 6 bases, in that order; junction bases with no gene match: 6. There are 12 residues in the CDR3. In germline, CDR1 is SQVTM, CDR2 ANQGSEA. The CDR3 bases are TGCAGCGTGGAGGGACAGGGCTTCGAGCAGTACTTC. This codes for CSVEGQGFEQYF.

This chain uses TRBV29-1 with TRBJ2-7; 7 bases match TRBD1. CDR1 SQVTM and CDR2 ANQGSEA come from the germline V gene. V trimming: 7 bases; J trimming: 6 bases; junction bases outside the gene matches: 9. The CDR3 covers 12 residues. The CDR3: CSASQTGSEQYF. CDR3 nucleotides: TGCAGCGCCTCACAGACAGGGAGCGAGCAGTACTTC.

The chain joins TRBV10-2 to TRBJ2-5, with D perhaps matching TRBD2 (5 bases). The length of the CDR3 is 19 residues. The V gene's germline CDR1 is WSHSY and CDR2 SAAADI. Trimming shortened V by 6 bases and J by 2 bases, and 28 bases separated the two germline ends. DNA of the CDR3: TGCGCCAGCAGACCTGTTGGAAGTCGGAGTGATTCGGGGCAAGAGACCCAGTACTTC. Amino acid sequence: CASRPVGSRSDSGQETQYF.

The CDR3 DNA reads as TGTGCCAGCAGTGAACTCGTCCAGCATGAAGCTTTCTTT. Translating it yields CASSELVQHEAFF. The chain employs TRBV2 and TRBJ1-1; D call uncertain. Germline CDR1 is SNHLY and CDR2 is FYNNEI. V dropped 2 bases and J dropped 7 bases, with 11 bases sitting between them. The CDR3 runs to 13 residues.

The CDR3 DNA reads as TGTGCCAGCTCACCTAAGACAAGAGATACGCAGTATTTT. Protein product: CASSPKTRDTQYF. The rearrangement uses TRBV18 and TRBJ2-3; no clear D gene. Trimming removed 3 bases at V and 5 bases at J, with 9 bases between. Germline V gene lookup returns CDR1 KGHSH and CDR2 LQKENI. CDR3 length: 13 amino acids.

V and J are TRBV11-2 and TRBJ2-7, with a weak D call TRBD2 (5 bases). The CDR3 covers 14 residues. Trimming pared 1 base from V and 2 bases from J, leaving 9 bases between. Germline CDR1 reads SGHAT; CDR2 reads FQNNGV. CDR3 amino acids: CASSLVETTYEQYF. In nucleotides, the CDR3 is TGTGCCAGCAGCTTAGTCGAGACTACCTACGAGCAGTACTTC. Variable domain in full (rest from reference TRBV11-2 and TRBJ2-7): EAGVAQSPRYKIIEKRQSVAFWCNPISGHATLYWYQQILGQGPKLLIQFQNNGVVDDSQLPKDRFSAERLKGVDSTLKIQPAKLEDSAVYLCASSLVETTYEQYFGPGTRLTVT.

The chain recombines TRBV28 with TRBJ2-7; the D gene is possibly TRBD1 (6 bases). Germline V CDR1 and CDR2: MDHEN, SYDVKM. With 2 bases removed from V and 5 bases from J, the gap between germline ends came to 13 bases. The length of the CDR3 is 14 residues. In nucleotides, the CDR3 is TGTGCCAGCAGTTTAACAGGGATGGATGACGAGCAGTACTTC. It encodes CASSLTGMDDEQYF.

The V and J genes are TRBV19 and TRBJ2-7, with TRBD1 identical over 8 bases. Per the germline V gene, CDR1 is LNHDA and CDR2 is SQIVND (reference sequence). The V gene end was trimmed by 2 bases and the J gene end by 4 bases; junction bases not matched to a gene: 7. The CDR3 has 15 amino acids. The CDR3 DNA is TGTGCCAGTAGTATATTTCGTGGACAGGGTTACGAGCAGTACTTC. Protein: CASSIFRGQGYEQYF. The full variable domain, rest sourced from reference TRBV19 and TRBJ2-7, is DGGITQSPKYLFRKEGQNVTLSCEQNLNHDAMYWYRQDPGQGLRLIYYSQIVNDFQKGDIAEGYSVSREKKESFPLTVTSAQKNPTAFYLCASSIFRGQGYEQYFGPGTRLTVT.

This chain connects TRBV15 to TRBJ2-7; tentative D call: TRBD1 (5 bases). The CDR3 contains 13 residues. V was trimmed by 3 bases and J by 3 bases, leaving 9 bases between them. CDR1 and CDR2 from the germline V gene are LNHNV and YYDKDF (reference sequence). The DNA for the CDR3 is TGTGCCACCAGCAGTCCGCAGGGCTACGAGCAGTACTTC. Encoded protein: CATSSPQGYEQYF.

The chain has TRBV9 and TRBJ2-7, with 7 bases matching TRBD2. Germline V lookup: CDR1 SGDLS, CDR2 YYNGEE. This CDR3 contains 16 residues. The junction had 9 bases not matched to a gene; V was cut back by 0 bases and J by 3 bases. CDR3 nucleotides: TGTGCCAGCAGCGTAGCGGGCTCCAGCGGGATCTACGAGCAGTACTTC. It specifies CASSVAGSSGIYEQYF.

The V and J genes are TRBV19 and TRBJ2-5; D unclear. Germline CDR1 LNHDA, CDR2 SQIVND (reference sequence). V lost 8 bases to trimming and J lost 2 bases, with 6 bases between them. CDR3 length equals 11 residues. This CDR3 reads CASGSQETQYF. CDR3 sequence (DNA): TGTGCCAGTGGTAGTCAAGAGACCCAGTACTTC. Together with reference TRBV19 and TRBJ2-5, the CDR3 gives the full variable domain: DGGITQSPKYLFRKEGQNVTLSCEQNLNHDAMYWYRQDPGQGLRLIYYSQIVNDFQKGDIAEGYSVSREKKESFPLTVTSAQKNPTAFYLCASGSQETQYFGPGTRLLVL.

V is TRBV18 and J is TRBJ2-4; the D gene is possibly TRBD1 (5 bases). Trimming removed 5 bases from V and 0 bases from J, with 17 bases in between. The germline gives CDR1 KGHSH, CDR2 LQKENI. This CDR3 has 17 residues. CDR3 in DNA: TGTGCCAGCTCAGCTGACAGCCGCCTATTAGCCAAAAACATTCAGTACTTC. This encodes CASSADSRLLAKNIQYF.

This chain connects TRBV9 to TRBJ2-2, with 10 bases aligning to TRBD2. CDR1 and CDR2 from the germline V gene are SGDLS and YYNGEE. The CDR3 length is 16 residues. V shed 0 bases and J 7 bases; nucleotides not matched to a gene: 6. The CDR3, as DNA: TGTGCCAGCAGCGTAGGTCTAGCGGGAGCCGACGGGGAGCTGTTTTTT. This encodes CASSVGLAGADGELFF.

This clone was counted once. The gene calls are TRBV18 and TRBJ2-1; 11 bases fit TRBD2. V lost 3 bases to trimming and J lost 9 bases; unmatched junction nucleotides: 4. Per the germline V gene, CDR1 is KGHSH and CDR2 is LQKENI. The CDR3 extends over 14 amino acids. The DNA for the CDR3 is TGTGCCAGCTCACCGACTAGCGGGAAGTTTGAGCAGTTCTTC. This encodes CASSPTSGKFEQFF.

The CDR3 loop reads CASSHSIDGQGTPYEQYF. CDR3 DNA sequence: TGCGCCAGCAGCCACTCCATAGACGGACAGGGGACACCCTACGAGCAGTACTTC. The V call is TRBV4-1, the J call TRBJ2-7, with 9 bases that match TRBD1. CDR3 size: 18 residues. The V gene end was trimmed by 3 bases and the J gene end by 2 bases; junction bases not matched to a gene: 14. CDR1 and CDR2 from the germline V gene are MGHRA and YSYEKL.

The rearrangement uses TRBV7-3 and TRBJ2-5; weak D call: TRBD1 (6 bases). Trimming removed 2 bases at V and 4 bases at J, with 17 bases between. Germline V gives CDR1 SGHTA, CDR2 FQGTGA. CDR3 length: 16 residues. The CDR3 DNA follows: TGTGCCAGCAGCTTATTTGGGGGCGGGTTGGGAGAGACCCAGTACTTC. This translates into CASSLFGGGLGETQYF.

The chain combines TRBV28 with TRBJ2-7, with 7 bases matching TRBD1. Trimming cost V 5 bases and J 2 bases; bases outside gene matches: 6. The CDR3 sequence is 14 residues long. The germline V gene encodes CDR1 MDHEN and CDR2 SYDVKM. Here the CDR3 DNA reads TGTGCCAGCAGTCCGCGACAGGGTGCCTACGAGCAGTACTTC. It specifies CASSPRQGAYEQYF. Complete variable domain (other parts from reference TRBV28 and TRBJ2-7): DVKVTQSSRYLVKRTGEKVFLECVQDMDHENMFWYRQDPGLGLRLIYFSYDVKMKEKGDIPEGYSVSREKKERFSLILESASTNQTSMYLCASSPRQGAYEQYFGPGTRLTVT.

The chain couples TRBV7-9 to TRBJ2-1; 7 bases fit TRBD2. CDR1 and CDR2 from the germline V gene are SEHNR and FQNEAQ (reference sequence). The CDR3 spans 16 residues. V gave up 4 bases and J gave up 4 bases; unmatched junction bases: 10. CDR3 loop: CASSSEGGGGYNEQFF. DNA of the CDR3: TGTGCCAGCAGCTCCGAAGGCGGGGGTGGTTACAATGAGCAGTTCTTC.

This clone has only one observation. CDR3 in DNA: TGTGCCAGCAGCTCGTATGATACAGGGGGGTCCGGAGAGCAGTACTTC. Translating gives CASSSYDTGGSGEQYF. The V call is TRBV11-1, the J call TRBJ2-7; 8 bases align to TRBD1. The V and J ends lost 4 bases and 7 bases, in that order; junction bases with no gene match: 15. The V gene's germline CDR1 is SGHAT and CDR2 FQDESV (reference sequence). This CDR3 has 16 amino acids.

The J gene is TRBJ2-3, the V gene TRBV6-6; D is possibly TRBD2 (7 bases). The V gene lost 2 bases and the J gene lost 3 bases, with 15 bases spanning the gap. Germline CDR1 is MNHNY and CDR2 is SVGAGI (reference sequence). The CDR3 covers 16 residues. The CDR3 protein is CASSYGGGARTDTQYF. In nucleotides, the CDR3 is TGTGCCAGCAGTTACGGGGGGGGCGCCCGGACAGATACGCAGTATTTT.

This clone appeared a few times. The rearrangement links TRBV27 to TRBJ1-2; D is possibly TRBD1 (5 bases). The germline V gene has CDR1 MNHEY and CDR2 SMNVEV (reference sequence). Trimming stripped 5 bases from V and 8 bases from J, with 6 bases between. The CDR3 extends over 10 amino acids. CDR3 in DNA: TGTGCCAGCAGTCAGGGAGGCTACACCTTC. This sequence encodes CASSQGGYTF.

The rearrangement joins TRBV11-2 to TRBJ2-5; possible D gene TRBD1, 6 bases. Germline V gives CDR1 SGHAT, CDR2 FQNNGV. Trimming removed 4 bases from V and 3 bases from J, with 12 bases in between. The CDR3 spans 14 residues. DNA of the CDR3: TGTGCCAGCAGCTCAGCTGGACAGAAAGAGACCCAGTACTTC. As protein: CASSSAGQKETQYF.

This sequence joins TRBV28 and TRBJ2-2; D is uncertain. There are 14 residues in the CDR3. Germline CDR1 reads MDHEN; CDR2 reads SYDVKM. V lost 5 bases and J 5 bases, leaving 12 bases between the germline ends. The CDR3 DNA reads as TGTGCCAGCAGTACGCTCTTAGATACCGGGGAGCTGTTTTTT. Its protein is CASSTLLDTGELFF.

The chain carries TRBV6-6 and TRBJ2-1; D gene unclear. V lost 2 bases, J lost 6 bases, and 11 bases lay in between. The V gene's germline CDR1 is MNHNY and CDR2 SVGAGI (reference sequence). The CDR3 runs 14 residues. Here the CDR3 DNA reads TGTGCCAGCAGTTACCCTCCTAGGTTCAATGAGCAGTTCTTC. It encodes CASSYPPRFNEQFF.

This sequence joins TRBV15 and TRBJ2-5; D is undetermined. The CDR3 is 12 amino acids. The V gene's germline CDR1 is LNHNV and CDR2 YYDKDF (reference sequence). The V end was cut by 0 bases, the J end by 7 bases, with 6 bases between. The DNA for the CDR3 is TGTGCCACCAGCAGAGATTTTAGGACCCAGTACTTC. Translating it yields CATSRDFRTQYF.

The chain links TRBV4-2 to TRBJ2-1; 8 nucleotides align to TRBD2. The CDR3 covers 17 residues. CDR1 and CDR2 (germline): LGHNA, YNFKEQ. The V segment lost 1 base and the J segment 0 bases; nucleotides outside the gene matches: 5. CDR3 nucleotide sequence: TGTGCCAGCAGCCAAGGCGGGAGCGGGAGCTCCTACAATGAGCAGTTCTTC. As protein: CASSQGGSGSSYNEQFF.

J is TRBJ2-7 and V is TRBV15; 7 positions agree with TRBD1. The CDR3 runs to 15 residues. Germline CDR1 LNHNV, CDR2 YYDKDF (reference sequence). Germline trimming cut 1 base from V and 2 bases from J; bases unmatched to any gene: 5. The CDR3 loop reads CATSRGDRFTYEQYF. The DNA for the CDR3 is TGTGCCACCAGCAGAGGGGACAGATTTACCTACGAGCAGTACTTC.

The rearrangement links TRBV28 to TRBJ2-1, with 8 bases that match TRBD2. The V and J ends lost 11 bases and 2 bases, in that order; junction bases with no gene match: 11. This CDR3 is 15 amino acids long. Germline V CDR1 and CDR2: MDHEN, SYDVKM. The CDR3: CACKEGGRPYNEQFF. The CDR3 DNA reads as TGTGCCTGCAAGGAGGGCGGGAGGCCCTACAATGAGCAGTTCTTC.

This chain joins TRBV28 and TRBJ2-7; D may be TRBD1 (7 bases). Trimming cost V 4 bases and J 5 bases, with 9 bases left between them. Per germline, CDR1 MDHEN and CDR2 SYDVKM. This CDR3 comprises 12 residues. The CDR3 protein is CASSSGGNEQYF. In DNA, the CDR3 is TGTGCCAGCAGTTCAGGGGGGAACGAGCAGTACTTC.

The chain combines TRBV27 with TRBJ2-7; D not certain. The CDR3 is 14 residues long. Germline CDR1 is MNHEY and CDR2 is SMNVEV (reference sequence). The V end lost 6 bases, the J end lost 5 bases, and 17 bases lay between the germline ends. CDR3 bases: TGTGCCAGCAGCCCTCCCGCGGATTTTCACGAGCAGTACTTC. As protein: CASSPPADFHEQYF.